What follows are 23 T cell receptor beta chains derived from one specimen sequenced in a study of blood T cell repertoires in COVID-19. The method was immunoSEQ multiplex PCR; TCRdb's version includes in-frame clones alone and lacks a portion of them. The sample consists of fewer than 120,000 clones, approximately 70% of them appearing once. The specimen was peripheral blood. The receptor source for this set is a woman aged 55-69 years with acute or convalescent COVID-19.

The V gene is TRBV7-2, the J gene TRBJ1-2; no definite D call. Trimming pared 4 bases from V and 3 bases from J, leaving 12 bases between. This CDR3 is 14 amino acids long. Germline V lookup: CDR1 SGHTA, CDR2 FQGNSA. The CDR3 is CASSSTEIYYGYTF. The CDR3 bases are TGTGCCAGCAGCTCGACGGAGATATACTATGGCTACACCTTC.

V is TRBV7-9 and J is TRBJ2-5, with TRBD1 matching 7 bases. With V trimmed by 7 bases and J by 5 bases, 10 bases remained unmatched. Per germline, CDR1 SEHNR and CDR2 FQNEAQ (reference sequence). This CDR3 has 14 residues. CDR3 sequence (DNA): TGTGCCAGCATCAAGAACCAGGGGGAGGAGACCCAGTACTTC. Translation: CASIKNQGEETQYF.

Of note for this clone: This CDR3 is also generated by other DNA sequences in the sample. The CDR3 region is CASSRGGRGVSYNEQFF. CDR3 DNA: TGTGCCAGCAGCCGGGGGGGTCGCGGGGTTTCCTACAATGAGCAGTTCTTC. The gene calls are TRBV7-9 and TRBJ2-1, with 8 bases that match TRBD2. This CDR3 has 17 residues. Germline CDR1 reads SEHNR; CDR2 reads FQNEAQ (reference sequence). Trimming removed 5 bases from V and 1 base from J; junction bases left unmatched: 10.

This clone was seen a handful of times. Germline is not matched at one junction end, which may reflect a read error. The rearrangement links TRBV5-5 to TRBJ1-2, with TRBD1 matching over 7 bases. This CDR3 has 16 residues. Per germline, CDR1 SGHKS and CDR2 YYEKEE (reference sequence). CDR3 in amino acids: CASSLLSSLQGLKTLF. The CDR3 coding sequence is TGTGCCAGCAGCCTTCTCTCGTCCTTACAGGGGTTAAAAACACTTTTC.

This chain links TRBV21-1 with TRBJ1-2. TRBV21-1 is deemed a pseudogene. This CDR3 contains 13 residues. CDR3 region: CASSNRGGWGYTF. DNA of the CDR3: TGTGCCAGCAGCAATAGGGGAGGATGGGGCTACACCTTC.

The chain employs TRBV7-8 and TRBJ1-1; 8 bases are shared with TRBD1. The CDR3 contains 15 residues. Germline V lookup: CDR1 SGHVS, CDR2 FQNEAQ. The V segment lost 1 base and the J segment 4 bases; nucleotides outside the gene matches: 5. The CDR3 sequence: CASSLEQGVGTEAFF. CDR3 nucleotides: TGTGCCAGCAGCTTAGAACAGGGGGTGGGCACTGAAGCTTTCTTT.

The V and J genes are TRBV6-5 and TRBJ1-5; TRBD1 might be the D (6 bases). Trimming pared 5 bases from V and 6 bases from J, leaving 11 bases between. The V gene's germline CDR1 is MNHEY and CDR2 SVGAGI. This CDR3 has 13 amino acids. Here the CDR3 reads CASSTGRAQPQHF. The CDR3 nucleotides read TGTGCCAGCAGTACAGGGCGAGCTCAGCCCCAGCATTTT.

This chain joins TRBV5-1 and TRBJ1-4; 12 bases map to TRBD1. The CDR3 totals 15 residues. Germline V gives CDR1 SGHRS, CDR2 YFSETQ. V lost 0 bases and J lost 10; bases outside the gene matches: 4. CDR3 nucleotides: TGCGCCAGCAGCTTGGAGGGGACAGGGGGCGGAAAACTGTTTTTT. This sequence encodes CASSLEGTGGGKLFF.

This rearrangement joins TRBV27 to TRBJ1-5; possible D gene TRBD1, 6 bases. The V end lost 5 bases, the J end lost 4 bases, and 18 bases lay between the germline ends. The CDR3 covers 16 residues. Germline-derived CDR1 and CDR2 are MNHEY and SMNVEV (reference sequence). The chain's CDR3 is CASSPLRDKGNQPQHF. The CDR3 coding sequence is TGTGCCAGCAGTCCACTCCGGGACAAGGGGAATCAGCCCCAGCATTTT.

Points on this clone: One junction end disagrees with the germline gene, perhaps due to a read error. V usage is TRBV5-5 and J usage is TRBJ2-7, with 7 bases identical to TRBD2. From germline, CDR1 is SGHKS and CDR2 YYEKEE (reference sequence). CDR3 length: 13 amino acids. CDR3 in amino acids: CASSLEWGGGGNF. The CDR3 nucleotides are TGTGCCAGCAGCTTGGAATGGGGCGGGGGAGGCAACTTC.

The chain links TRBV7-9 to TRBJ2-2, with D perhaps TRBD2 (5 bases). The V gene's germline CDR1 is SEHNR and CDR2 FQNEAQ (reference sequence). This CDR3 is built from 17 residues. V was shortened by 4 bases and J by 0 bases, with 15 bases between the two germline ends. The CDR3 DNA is TGTGCCAGCAGCTCCTTGAGGGAACTCGCGAACACCGGGGAGCTGTTTTTT. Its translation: CASSSLRELANTGELFF.

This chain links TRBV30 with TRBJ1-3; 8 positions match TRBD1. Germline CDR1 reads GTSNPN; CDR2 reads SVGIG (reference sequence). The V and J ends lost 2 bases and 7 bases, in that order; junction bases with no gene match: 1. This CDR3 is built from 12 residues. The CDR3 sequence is CAWSTGGNTIYF. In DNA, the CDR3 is TGTGCCTGGAGTACAGGGGGGAACACCATATATTTT.

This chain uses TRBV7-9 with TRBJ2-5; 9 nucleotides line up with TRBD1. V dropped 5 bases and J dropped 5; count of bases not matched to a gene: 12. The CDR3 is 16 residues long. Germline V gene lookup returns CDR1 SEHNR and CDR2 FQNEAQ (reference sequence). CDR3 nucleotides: TGTGCCAGCAGCCTGGGACAGGGAGGTGGAGGGGAGACCCAGTACTTC. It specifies CASSLGQGGGGETQYF.

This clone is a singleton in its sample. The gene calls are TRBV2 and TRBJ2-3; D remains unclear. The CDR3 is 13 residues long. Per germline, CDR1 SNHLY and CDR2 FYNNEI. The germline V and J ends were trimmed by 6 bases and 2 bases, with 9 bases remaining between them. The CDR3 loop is CASRRQTTDTQYF. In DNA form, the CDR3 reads TGTGCCAGCAGGAGGCAGACCACAGATACGCAGTATTTT.

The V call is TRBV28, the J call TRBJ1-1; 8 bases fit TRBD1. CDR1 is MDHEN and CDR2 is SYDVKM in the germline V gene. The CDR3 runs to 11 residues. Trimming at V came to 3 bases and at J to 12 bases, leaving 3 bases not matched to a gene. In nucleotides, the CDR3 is TGTGCCAGCAGTTTTGACAGGGGTACTTTCTTT. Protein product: CASSFDRGTFF.

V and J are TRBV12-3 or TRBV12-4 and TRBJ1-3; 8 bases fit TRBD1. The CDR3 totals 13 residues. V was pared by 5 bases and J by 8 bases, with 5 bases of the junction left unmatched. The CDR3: CASSGDRRYTIYF. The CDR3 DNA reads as TGTGCCAGCAGTGGGGACAGGAGATACACCATATATTTT.

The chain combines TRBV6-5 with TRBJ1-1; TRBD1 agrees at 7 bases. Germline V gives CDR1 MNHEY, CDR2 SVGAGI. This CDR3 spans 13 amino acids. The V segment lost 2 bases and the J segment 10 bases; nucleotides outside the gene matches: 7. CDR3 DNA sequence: TGTGCCAGCAGTTACCCAGGACAGGACGGAGCTTTCTTT. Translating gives CASSYPGQDGAFF.

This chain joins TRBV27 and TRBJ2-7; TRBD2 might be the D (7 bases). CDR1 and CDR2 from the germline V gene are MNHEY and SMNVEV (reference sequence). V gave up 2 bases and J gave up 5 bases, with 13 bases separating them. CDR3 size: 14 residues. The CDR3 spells CASSLTGGLHEQYF. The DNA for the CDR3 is TGTGCCAGCAGTTTAACGGGGGGCCTCCACGAGCAGTACTTC.

Here the CDR3 reads CASSTRRTPLHF. CDR3 nucleotides: TGTGCCAGCAGTACCCGGAGGACACCCCTCCACTTT. This sequence joins TRBV6-5 and TRBJ1-6; D ambiguous. V was shortened by 5 bases and J by 11 bases, with 10 bases between the two germline ends. Germline CDR1 MNHEY, CDR2 SVGAGI. The CDR3 loop spans 12 amino acids.

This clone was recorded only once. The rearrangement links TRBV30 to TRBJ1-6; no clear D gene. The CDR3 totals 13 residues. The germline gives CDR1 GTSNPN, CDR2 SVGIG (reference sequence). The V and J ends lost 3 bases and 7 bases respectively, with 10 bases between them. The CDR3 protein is CAWRLGLNSPLHF. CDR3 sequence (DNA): TGTGCCTGGAGACTAGGGCTAAATTCACCCCTCCACTTT.

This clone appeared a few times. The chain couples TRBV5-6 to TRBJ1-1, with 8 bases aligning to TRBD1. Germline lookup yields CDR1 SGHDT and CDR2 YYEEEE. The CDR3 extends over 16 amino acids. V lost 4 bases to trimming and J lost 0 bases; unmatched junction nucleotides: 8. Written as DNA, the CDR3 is TGTGCCAGCAGCGAGGACAGGGCTAGGGTGAACACTGAAGCTTTCTTT. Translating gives CASSEDRARVNTEAFF.

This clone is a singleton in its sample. The CDR3 DNA sequence: TGTGCCAGCAGCTTAGTCGGAAGGGGCACTGAAGCTTTCTTT. As protein: CASSLVGRGTEAFF. The chain couples TRBV11-2 to TRBJ1-1, with D possibly matching TRBD1 (5 bases). With 1 base removed from V and 4 bases from J, the gap between germline ends came to 10 bases. This CDR3 is 14 amino acids long. CDR1 and CDR2 (germline): SGHAT, FQNNGV.

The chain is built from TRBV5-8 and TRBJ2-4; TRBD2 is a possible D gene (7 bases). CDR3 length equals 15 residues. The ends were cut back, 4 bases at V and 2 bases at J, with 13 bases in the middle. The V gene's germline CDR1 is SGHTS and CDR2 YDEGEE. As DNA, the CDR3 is TGTGCCAGCAGCGCCGGCGGGGGCTCCAAAAACATTCAGTACTTC. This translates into CASSAGGGSKNIQYF.